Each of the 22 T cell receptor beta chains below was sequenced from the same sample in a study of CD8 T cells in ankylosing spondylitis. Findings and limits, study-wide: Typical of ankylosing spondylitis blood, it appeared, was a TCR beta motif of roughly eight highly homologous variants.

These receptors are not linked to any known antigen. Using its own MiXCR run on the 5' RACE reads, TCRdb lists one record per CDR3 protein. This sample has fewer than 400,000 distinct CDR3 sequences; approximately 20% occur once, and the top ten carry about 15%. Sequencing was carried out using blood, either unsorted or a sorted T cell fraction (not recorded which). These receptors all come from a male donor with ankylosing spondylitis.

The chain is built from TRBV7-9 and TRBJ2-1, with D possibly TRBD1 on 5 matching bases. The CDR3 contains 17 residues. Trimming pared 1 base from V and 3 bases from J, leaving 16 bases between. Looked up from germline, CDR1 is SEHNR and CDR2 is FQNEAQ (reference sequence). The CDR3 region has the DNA TGTGCCAGCAGCTTAGATGGTAGTCAGGGTCTCTACAATGAGCAGTTCTTC. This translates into CASSLDGSQGLYNEQFF.

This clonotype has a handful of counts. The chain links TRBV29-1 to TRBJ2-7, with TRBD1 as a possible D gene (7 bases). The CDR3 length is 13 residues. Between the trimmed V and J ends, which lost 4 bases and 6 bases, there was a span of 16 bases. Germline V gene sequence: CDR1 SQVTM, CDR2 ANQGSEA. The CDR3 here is CSVAFYRGGEQYF. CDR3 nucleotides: TGCAGCGTTGCTTTTTACAGGGGAGGCGAGCAGTACTTC.

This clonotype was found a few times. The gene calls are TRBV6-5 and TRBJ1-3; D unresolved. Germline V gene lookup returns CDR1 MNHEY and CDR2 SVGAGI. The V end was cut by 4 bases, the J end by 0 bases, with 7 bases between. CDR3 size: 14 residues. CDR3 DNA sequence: TGTGCCAGCAGTTCCGAGAGCTCTGGAAACACCATATATTTT. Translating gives CASSSESSGNTIYF.

The CDR3 DNA reads as TGTGCCAGTAGGATCTATCGAAACCGAGACACTGAAGCTTTCTTT. Protein product: CASRIYRNRDTEAFF. This chain connects TRBV19 to TRBJ1-1; D remains unclear. CDR3 size: 15 residues. Germline V lookup: CDR1 LNHDA, CDR2 SQIVND (reference sequence). V dropped 6 bases and J dropped 3 bases, with 17 bases sitting between them. Together with reference TRBV19 and TRBJ1-1, the CDR3 gives the full variable domain: DGGITQSPKYLFRKEGQNVTLSCEQNLNHDAMYWYRQDPGQGLRLIYYSQIVNDFQKGDIAEGYSVSREKKESFPLTVTSAQKNPTAFYLCASRIYRNRDTEAFFGQGTRLTVV.

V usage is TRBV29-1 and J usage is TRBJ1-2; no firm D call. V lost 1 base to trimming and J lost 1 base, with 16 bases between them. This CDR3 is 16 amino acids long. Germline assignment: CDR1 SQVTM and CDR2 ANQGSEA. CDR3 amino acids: CSVEVEVPPSNYGYTF. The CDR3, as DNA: TGCAGCGTTGAAGTAGAAGTCCCTCCCAGTAACTATGGCTACACCTTC.

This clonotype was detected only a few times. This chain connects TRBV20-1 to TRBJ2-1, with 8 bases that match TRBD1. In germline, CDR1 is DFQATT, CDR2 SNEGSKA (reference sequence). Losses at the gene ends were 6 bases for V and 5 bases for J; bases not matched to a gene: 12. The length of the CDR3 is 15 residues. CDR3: CSAAPPDRVDNEQFF. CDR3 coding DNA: TGCAGTGCCGCCCCACCGGACAGGGTGGACAATGAGCAGTTCTTC.

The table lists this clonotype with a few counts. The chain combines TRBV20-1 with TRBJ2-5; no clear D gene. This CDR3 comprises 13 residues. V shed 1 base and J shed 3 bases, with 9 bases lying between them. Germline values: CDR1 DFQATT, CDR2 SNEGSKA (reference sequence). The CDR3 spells CSARGLMKETQYF. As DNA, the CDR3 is TGCAGTGCTAGAGGACTCATGAAAGAGACCCAGTACTTC.

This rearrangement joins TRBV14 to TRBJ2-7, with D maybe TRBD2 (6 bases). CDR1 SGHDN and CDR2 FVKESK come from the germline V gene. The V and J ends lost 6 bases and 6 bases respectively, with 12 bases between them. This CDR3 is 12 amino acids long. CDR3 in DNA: TGTGCCAGCAGTCGCGGGATCTCCGAGCAGTACTTC. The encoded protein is CASSRGISEQYF. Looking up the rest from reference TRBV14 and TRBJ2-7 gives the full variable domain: EAGVTQFPSHSVIEKGQTVTLRCDPISGHDNLYWYRRVMGKEIKFLLHFVKESKQDESGMPNNRFLAERTGGTYSTLKVQPAELEDSGVYFCASSRGISEQYFGPGTRLTVT.

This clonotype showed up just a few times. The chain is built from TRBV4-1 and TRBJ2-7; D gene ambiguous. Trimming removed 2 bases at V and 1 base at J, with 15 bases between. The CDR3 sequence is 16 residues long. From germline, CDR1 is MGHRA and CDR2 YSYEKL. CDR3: CASSQTTALGSYEQYF. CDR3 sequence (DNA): TGCGCCAGCAGCCAAACAACAGCTTTAGGATCCTACGAGCAGTACTTC.

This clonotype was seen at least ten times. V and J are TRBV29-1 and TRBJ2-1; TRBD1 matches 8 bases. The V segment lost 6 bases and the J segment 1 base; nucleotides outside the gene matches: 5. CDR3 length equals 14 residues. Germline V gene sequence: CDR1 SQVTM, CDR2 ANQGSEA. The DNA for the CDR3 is TGCAGCGTCCCCGACAGGGGTTCCTACAATGAGCAGTTCTTC. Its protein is CSVPDRGSYNEQFF.

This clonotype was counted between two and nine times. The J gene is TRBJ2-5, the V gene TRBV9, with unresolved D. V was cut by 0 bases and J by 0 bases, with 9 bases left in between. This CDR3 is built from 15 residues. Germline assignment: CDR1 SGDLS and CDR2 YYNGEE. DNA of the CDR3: TGTGCCAGCAGCGTAGGGCCTACCGACCAAGAGACCCAGTACTTC. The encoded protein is CASSVGPTDQETQYF.

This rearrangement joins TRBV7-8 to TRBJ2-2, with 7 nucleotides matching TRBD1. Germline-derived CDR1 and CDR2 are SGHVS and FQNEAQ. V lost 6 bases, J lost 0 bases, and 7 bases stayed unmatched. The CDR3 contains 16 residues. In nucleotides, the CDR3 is TGTGCCAGCAGAAAATGGACAGGAACGAACACCGGGGAGCTGTTTTTT. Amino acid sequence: CASRKWTGTNTGELFF. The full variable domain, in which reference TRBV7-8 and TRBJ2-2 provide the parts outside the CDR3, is GAGVSQSPRYKVAKRGQDVALRCDPISGHVSLFWYQQALGQGPEFLTYFQNEAQLDKSGLPSDRFFAERPEGSVSTLKIQRTQQEDSAVYLCASRKWTGTNTGELFFGEGSRLTVL.

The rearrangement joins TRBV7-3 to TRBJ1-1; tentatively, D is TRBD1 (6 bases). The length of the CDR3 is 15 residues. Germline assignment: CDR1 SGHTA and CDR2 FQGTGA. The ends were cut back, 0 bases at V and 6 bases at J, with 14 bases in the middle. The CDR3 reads CASSLTGGRPPEAFF. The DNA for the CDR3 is TGTGCCAGCAGCTTAACGGGGGGGCGTCCACCTGAAGCTTTCTTT.

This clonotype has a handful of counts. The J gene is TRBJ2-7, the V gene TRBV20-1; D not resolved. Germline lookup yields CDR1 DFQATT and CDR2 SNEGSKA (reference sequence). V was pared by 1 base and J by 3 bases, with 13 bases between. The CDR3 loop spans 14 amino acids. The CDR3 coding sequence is TGCAGTGCTAGAGGCCCTACGGACGGCTACGAGCAGTACTTC. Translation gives CSARGPTDGYEQYF.

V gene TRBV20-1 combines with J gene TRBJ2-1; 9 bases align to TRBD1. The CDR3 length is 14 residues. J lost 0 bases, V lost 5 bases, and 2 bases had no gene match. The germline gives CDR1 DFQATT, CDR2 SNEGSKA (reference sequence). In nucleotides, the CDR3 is TGCAGTGCTGGACAGGGGATCTCCTACAATGAGCAGTTCTTC. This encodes CSAGQGISYNEQFF.

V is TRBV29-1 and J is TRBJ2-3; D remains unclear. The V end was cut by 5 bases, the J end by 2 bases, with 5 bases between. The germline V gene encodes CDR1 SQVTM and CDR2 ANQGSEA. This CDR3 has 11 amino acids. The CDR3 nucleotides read TGCAGCGTTCGGATCACAGATACGCAGTATTTT. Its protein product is CSVRITDTQYF.

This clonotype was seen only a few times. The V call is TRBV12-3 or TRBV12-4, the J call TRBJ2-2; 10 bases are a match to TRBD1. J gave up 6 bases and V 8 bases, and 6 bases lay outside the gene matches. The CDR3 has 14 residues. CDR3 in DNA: TGTGCCAGCGCCCGGGACAGGGGATCCGGGGAGCTGTTTTTT. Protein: CASARDRGSGELFF.

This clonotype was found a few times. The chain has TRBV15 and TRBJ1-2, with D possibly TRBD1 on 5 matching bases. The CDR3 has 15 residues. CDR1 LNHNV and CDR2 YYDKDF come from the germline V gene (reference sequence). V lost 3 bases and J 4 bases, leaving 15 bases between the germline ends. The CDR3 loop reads CATSRRSGGSYGYTF. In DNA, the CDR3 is TGTGCCACCAGCAGGCGAAGTGGGGGGTCCTATGGCTACACCTTC.

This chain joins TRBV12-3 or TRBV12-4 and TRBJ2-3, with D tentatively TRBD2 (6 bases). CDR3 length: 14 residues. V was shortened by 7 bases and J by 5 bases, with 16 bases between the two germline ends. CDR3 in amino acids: CASTRVEGLDTQYF. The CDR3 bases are TGTGCCAGCACTCGAGTGGAGGGTCTAGATACGCAGTATTTT.

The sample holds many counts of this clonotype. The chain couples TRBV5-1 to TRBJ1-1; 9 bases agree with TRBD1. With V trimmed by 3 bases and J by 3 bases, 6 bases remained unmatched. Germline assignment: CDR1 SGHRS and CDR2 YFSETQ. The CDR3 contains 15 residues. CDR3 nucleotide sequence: TGCGCCAGCAGCTCGACAGGGGGACTCTACACTGAAGCTTTCTTT. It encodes CASSSTGGLYTEAFF.

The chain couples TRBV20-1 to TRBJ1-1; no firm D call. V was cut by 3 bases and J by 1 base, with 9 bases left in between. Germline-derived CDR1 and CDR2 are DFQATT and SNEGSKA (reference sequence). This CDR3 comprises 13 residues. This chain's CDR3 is CSARMDRNTEAFF. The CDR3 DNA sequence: TGCAGTGCTAGGATGGACCGGAACACTGAAGCTTTCTTT.

Here the CDR3 reads CASSVGLATPYEQYF. The CDR3 bases are TGTGCCAGCAGCGTAGGACTAGCGACCCCCTACGAGCAGTACTTC. The chain employs TRBV7-2 and TRBJ2-7; 9 bases fit TRBD2. The CDR3 is made up of 15 amino acids. Germline assignment: CDR1 SGHTA and CDR2 FQGNSA. V dropped 5 bases and J dropped 2; count of bases not matched to a gene: 7.